Detailed here is one T cell receptor (beta chain). Its antigen is unknown. No base quality information exists; no much larger clone differs at one position. Separate from the roughly 650-subject first cohort, the validation cohort of more than 90 subjects was the group to which the donors belonged. The sample originates from a study of cytomegalovirus exposure and HLA in healthy donors (dated by TCRdb to between 2016 and 2019). Some background on the complete study: According to a later analysis, the roughly 120 validation repertoires were produced on the same platform as the roughly 600 repertoires of the first cohort. The study aimed to test whether cataloging public T cell receptors could reveal signatures of past pathogen exposure. Besides the first cohort of around 670 subjects, a separate validation cohort made up of roughly 120 different subjects was used. The study combined high-throughput TCR immunosequencing, statistical association of individual TCRs with disease status, and machine learning to predict cytomegalovirus infection status.

The protocol used for the library was the immunoSEQ multiplex PCR assay. The study's processing was this. A statistical classification framework was developed to diagnose cytomegalovirus status using the catalog of TCR beta chain sequences. Held by TCRdb, this immuneACCESS table contains in-frame sequences only and omits some clones. Under half of the omission traces to an unresolved V gene where checked; the cause of the rest is unknown. Clone size and V and J calls were adopted from that table, with D and trimming inferred from the DNA. A total of more than 95,000 clones appear in this sample, around 87% of them only once. 4% of the sample is taken by the ten largest. Unmatched junction bases come to 6, with V trimmed by 3 bases and J by 4 bases. Sequences KGHSH (CDR1) and LQKENI (CDR2) are obtained from the germline V gene. Counted from cysteine to phenylalanine, this CDR3 has 16 amino acids. Of the read, only the CDR3 DNA is kept; its 48 bases are in frame from base 1.

Study-level results and caveats: In the study, 150 to 200 TCR beta chains were listed as associated with cytomegalovirus. In both the original and validation cohorts, the classifier was reported to diagnose cytomegalovirus status with high specificity and sensitivity. Most TCR sequences were seen in very few donors, while some public TCRs were found in many individuals. All 120 or so repertoires were used to score co-occurrence in the validation cohort in a later analysis, because that analysis had no HLA typing for the cohort. The authors suggested that the approach could potentially be generalized to other disease states and immunological phenotypes. A later analysis found that TCRs clustered in the first cohort also tended to co-occur in the 130 or so validation repertoires, with just under 95% of cluster scores above 0. In vitro tests confirmed that a few of the cytomegalovirus-associated TCR beta chains recognize cytomegalovirus antigens.

This clonotype originated in a woman aged 18-29 years in good health and CMV-seropositive. The sequence links TRBV18 to TRBJ2-1, with TRBD2 matching 10 junction bases. Sequencing was performed on PBMCs. Here the CDR3 is given as CASSPFTSGNYNEQFF. The sequenced DNA: TGTGCCAGCTCACCTTTTACTAGCGGGAATTACAATGAGCAGTTCTTC.